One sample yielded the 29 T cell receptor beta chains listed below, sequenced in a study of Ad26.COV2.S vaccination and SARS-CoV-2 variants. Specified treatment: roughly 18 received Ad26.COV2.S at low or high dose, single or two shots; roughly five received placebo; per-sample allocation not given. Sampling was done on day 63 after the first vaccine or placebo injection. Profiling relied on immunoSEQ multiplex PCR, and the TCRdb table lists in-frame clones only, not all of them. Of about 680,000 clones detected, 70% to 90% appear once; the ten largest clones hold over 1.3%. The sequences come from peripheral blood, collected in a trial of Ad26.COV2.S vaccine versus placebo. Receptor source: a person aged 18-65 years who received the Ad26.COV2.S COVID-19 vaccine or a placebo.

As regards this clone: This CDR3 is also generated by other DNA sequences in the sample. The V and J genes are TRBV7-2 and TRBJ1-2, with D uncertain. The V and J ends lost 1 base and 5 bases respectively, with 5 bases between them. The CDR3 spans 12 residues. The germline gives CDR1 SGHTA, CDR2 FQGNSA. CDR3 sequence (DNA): TGTGCCAGCAGCTTAGTGGGATATGGCTACACCTTC. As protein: CASSLVGYGYTF.

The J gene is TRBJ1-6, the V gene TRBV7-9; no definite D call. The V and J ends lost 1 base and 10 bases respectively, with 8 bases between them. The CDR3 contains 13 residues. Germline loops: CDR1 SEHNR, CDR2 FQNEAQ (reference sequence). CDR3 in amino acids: CASSLEARSPLHF. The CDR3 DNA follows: TGTGCCAGCAGCTTAGAGGCTAGGTCACCCCTCCACTTT.

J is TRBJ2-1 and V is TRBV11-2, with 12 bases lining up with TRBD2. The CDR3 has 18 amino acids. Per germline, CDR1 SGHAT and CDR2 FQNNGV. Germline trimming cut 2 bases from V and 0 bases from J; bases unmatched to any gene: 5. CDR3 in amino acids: CASSLRGLAGSSYNEQFF. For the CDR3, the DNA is TGTGCCAGCAGCTTACGCGGACTAGCGGGGAGCTCCTACAATGAGCAGTTCTTC.

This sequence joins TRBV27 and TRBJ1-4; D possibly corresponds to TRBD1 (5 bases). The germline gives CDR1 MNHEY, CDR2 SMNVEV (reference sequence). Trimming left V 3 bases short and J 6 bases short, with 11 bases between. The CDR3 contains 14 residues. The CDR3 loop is CASSFQGVHEKLFF. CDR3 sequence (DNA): TGTGCCAGCAGTTTCCAGGGCGTGCATGAAAAACTGTTTTTT. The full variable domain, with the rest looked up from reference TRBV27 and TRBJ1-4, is EAQVTQNPRYLITVTGKKLTVTCSQNMNHEYMSWYRQDPGLGLRQIYYSMNVEVTDKGDVPEGYKVSRKEKRNFPLILESPSPNQTSLYFCASSFQGVHEKLFFGSGTQLSVL.

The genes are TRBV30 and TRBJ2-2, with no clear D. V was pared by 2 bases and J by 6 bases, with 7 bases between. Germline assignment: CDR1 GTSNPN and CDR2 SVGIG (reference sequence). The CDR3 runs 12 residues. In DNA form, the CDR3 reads TGTGCCTGGAGTAGGACCGCCGGGGAGCTGTTTTTT. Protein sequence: CAWSRTAGELFF. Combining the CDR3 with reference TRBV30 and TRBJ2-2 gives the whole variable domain SQTIHQWPATLVQPVGSPLSLECTVEGTSNPNLYWYRQAAGRGLQLLFYSVGIGQISSEVPQNLSASRPQDRQFILSSKKLLLSDSGFYLCAWSRTAGELFFGEGSRLTVL.

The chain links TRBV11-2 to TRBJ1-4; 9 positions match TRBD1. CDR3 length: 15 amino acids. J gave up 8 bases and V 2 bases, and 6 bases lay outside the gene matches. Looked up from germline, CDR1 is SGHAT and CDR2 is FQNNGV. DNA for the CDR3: TGTGCCAGCAGCTTACGGGGACAGGGAAGCGAAAAACTGTTTTTT. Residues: CASSLRGQGSEKLFF.

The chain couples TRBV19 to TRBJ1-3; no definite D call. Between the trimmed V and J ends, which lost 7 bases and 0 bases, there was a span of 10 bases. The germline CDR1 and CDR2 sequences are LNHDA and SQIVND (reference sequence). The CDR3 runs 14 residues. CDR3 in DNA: TGTGCCAGTACCCCAACCTTCTCTGGAAACACCATATATTTT. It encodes CASTPTFSGNTIYF.

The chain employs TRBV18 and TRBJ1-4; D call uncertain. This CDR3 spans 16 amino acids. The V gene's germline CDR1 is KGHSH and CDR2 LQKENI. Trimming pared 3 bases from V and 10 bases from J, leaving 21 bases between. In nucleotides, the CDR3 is TGTGCCAGCTCACCGATCGCCGGGCCTGCTAGCGTAAAACTGTTTTTT. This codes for CASSPIAGPASVKLFF. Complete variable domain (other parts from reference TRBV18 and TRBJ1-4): NAGVMQNPRHLVRRRGQEARLRCSPMKGHSHVYWYRQLPEEGLKFMVYLQKENIIDESGMPKERFSAEFPKEGPSILRIQQVVRGDSAAYFCASSPIAGPASVKLFFGSGTQLSVL.

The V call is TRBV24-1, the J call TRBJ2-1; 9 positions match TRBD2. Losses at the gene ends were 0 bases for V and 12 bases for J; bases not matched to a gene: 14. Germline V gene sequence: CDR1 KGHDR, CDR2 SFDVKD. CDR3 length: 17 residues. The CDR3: CATSDLGLAGKGGGQFF. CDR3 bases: TGTGCCACCAGTGATTTGGGGCTAGCGGGAAAAGGGGGAGGGCAGTTCTTC.

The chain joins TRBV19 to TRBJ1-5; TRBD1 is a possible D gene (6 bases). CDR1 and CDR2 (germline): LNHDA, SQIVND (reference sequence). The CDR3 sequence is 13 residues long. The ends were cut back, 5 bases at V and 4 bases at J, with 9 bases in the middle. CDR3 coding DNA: TGTGCCAGTAGTCAGGGGATGAATCAGCCCCAGCATTTT. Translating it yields CASSQGMNQPQHF.

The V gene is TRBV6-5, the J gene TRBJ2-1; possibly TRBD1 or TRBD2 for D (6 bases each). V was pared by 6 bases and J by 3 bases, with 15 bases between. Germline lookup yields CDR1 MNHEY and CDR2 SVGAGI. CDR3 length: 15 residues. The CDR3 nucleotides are TGTGCCAGCAGCGAGAGGGGGGTCCTCTACAATGAGCAGTTCTTC. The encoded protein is CASSERGVLYNEQFF.

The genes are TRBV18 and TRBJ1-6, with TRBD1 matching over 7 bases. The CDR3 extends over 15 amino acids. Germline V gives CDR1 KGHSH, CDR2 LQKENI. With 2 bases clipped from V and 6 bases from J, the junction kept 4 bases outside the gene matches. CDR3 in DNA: TGTGCCAGCTCACCATACAGGGGTGGTAATTCACCCCTCCACTTT. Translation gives CASSPYRGGNSPLHF. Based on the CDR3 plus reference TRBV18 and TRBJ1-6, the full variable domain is NAGVMQNPRHLVRRRGQEARLRCSPMKGHSHVYWYRQLPEEGLKFMVYLQKENIIDESGMPKERFSAEFPKEGPSILRIQQVVRGDSAAYFCASSPYRGGNSPLHFGNGTRLTVT.

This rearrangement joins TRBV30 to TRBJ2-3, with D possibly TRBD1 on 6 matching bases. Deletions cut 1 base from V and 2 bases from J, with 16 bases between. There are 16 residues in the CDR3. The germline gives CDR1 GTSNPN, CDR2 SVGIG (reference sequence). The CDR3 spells CAWSGPHGTTTDTQYF. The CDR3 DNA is TGTGCCTGGAGTGGACCCCACGGGACAACCACAGATACGCAGTATTTT. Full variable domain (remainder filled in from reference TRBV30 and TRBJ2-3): SQTIHQWPATLVQPVGSPLSLECTVEGTSNPNLYWYRQAAGRGLQLLFYSVGIGQISSEVPQNLSASRPQDRQFILSSKKLLLSDSGFYLCAWSGPHGTTTDTQYFGPGTRLTVL.

CDR3 loop: CASSPMEGTEAFF. The CDR3 DNA follows: TGTGCCAGCTCCCCTATGGAGGGCACTGAAGCTTTCTTT. This chain uses TRBV18 with TRBJ1-1; D is undetermined. CDR3 size: 13 residues. CDR1 and CDR2 from the germline V gene are KGHSH and LQKENI. V lost 6 bases to trimming and J lost 4 bases, with 12 bases between them.

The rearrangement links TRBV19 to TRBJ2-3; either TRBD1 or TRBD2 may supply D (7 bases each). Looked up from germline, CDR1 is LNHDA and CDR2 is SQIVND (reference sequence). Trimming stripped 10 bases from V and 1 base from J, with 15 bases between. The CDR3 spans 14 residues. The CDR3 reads CATRGGAGTDTQYF. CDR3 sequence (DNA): TGTGCCACCAGGGGGGGGGCTGGCACAGATACGCAGTATTTT.

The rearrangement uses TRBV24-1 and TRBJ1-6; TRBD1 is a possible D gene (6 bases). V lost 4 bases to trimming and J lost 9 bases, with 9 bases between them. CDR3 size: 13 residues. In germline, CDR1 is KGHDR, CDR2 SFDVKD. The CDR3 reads CATSDSRGSPLHF. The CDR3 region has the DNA TGTGCCACCAGTGACTCCAGGGGTTCACCCCTCCACTTT.

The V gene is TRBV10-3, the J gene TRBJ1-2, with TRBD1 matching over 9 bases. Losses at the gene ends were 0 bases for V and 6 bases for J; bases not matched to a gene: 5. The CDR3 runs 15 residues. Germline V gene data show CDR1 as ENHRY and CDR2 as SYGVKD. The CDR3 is CAISESTGGFHGYTF. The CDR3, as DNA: TGTGCCATCAGTGAGTCGACAGGGGGGTTTCATGGCTACACCTTC.

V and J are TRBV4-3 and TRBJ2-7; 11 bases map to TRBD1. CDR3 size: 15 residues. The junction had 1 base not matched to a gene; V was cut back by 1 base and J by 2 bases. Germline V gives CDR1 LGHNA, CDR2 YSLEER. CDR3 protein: CASSQAGQGAYEQYF. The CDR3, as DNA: TGCGCCAGCAGCCAAGCGGGACAGGGGGCCTACGAGCAGTACTTC.

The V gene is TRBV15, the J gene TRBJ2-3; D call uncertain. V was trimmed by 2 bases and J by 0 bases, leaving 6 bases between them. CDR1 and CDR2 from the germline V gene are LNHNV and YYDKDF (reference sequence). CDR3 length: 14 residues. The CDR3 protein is CATSRSTSTDTQYF. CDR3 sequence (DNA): TGTGCCACCAGCAGATCCACTAGCACAGATACGCAGTATTTT.

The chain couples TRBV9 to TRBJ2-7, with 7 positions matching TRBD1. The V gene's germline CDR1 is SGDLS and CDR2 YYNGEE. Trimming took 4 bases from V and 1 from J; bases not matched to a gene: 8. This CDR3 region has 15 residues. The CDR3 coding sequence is TGTGCCAGCAGCCCATGGACAGGAGCTTCCTACGAGCAGTACTTC. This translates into CASSPWTGASYEQYF.

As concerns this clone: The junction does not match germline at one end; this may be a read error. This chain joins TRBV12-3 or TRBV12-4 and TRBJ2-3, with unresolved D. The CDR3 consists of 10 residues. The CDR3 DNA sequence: TGTGCCAGCAGCACCGATACGCAGTATTTT. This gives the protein CASSTDTQYF.

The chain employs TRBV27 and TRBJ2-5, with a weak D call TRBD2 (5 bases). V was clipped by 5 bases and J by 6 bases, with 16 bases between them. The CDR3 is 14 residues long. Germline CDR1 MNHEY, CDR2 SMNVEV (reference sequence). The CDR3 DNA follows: TGTGCCAGCAGTACTTGGGGTAGGGAGAAGACCCAGTACTTC. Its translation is CASSTWGREKTQYF.

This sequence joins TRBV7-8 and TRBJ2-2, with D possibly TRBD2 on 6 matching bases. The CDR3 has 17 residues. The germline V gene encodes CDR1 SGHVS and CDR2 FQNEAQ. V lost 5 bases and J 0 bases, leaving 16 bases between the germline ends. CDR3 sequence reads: CASSPFQRVANTGELFF. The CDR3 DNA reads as TGTGCCAGCAGCCCGTTCCAGCGGGTCGCGAACACCGGGGAGCTGTTTTTT.

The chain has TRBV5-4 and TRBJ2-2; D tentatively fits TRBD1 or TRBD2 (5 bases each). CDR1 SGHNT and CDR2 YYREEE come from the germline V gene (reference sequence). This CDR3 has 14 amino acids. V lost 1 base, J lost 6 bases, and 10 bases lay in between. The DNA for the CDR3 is TGTGCCAGCAGCTTGAATCTGGGGGCCGGGGAGCTGTTTTTT. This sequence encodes CASSLNLGAGELFF.

This CDR3 reads CASSPTGEANEKLFF. The DNA of the CDR3 is TGTGCCAGCAGCCCCACAGGGGAAGCTAATGAAAAACTGTTTTTT. The chain carries TRBV7-7 and TRBJ1-4, with 7 bases lining up with TRBD1. V was pared by 5 bases and J by 3 bases, with 6 bases of the junction left unmatched. The CDR3 length is 15 residues. Germline lookup yields CDR1 SSHAT and CDR2 FNYEAQ (reference sequence).

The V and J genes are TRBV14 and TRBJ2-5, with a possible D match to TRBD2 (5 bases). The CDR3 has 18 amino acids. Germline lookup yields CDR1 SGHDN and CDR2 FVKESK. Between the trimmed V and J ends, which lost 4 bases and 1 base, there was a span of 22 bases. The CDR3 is CASSPFTGKPRLQETQYF. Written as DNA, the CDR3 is TGTGCCAGCAGCCCATTCACCGGGAAACCTAGACTCCAAGAGACCCAGTACTTC.

CDR3 DNA: TGTGCCAGCTCATCGGACAGGGCAAATGAGCAGTTCTTC. It yields the protein CASSSDRANEQFF. The gene calls are TRBV18 and TRBJ2-1; TRBD1 matches at 8 bases. The CDR3 has 13 amino acids. Germline V gives CDR1 KGHSH, CDR2 LQKENI. V shed 5 bases, J shed 7 bases, and the junction held 4 bases outside the gene matches.

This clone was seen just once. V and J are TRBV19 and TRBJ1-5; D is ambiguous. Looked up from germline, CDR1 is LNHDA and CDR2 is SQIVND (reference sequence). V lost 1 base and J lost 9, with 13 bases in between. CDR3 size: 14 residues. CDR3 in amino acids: CASSIGTATGPQHF. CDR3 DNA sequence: TGTGCCAGTAGTATAGGGACGGCCACGGGGCCCCAGCATTTT. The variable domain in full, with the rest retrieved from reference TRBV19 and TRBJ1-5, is DGGITQSPKYLFRKEGQNVTLSCEQNLNHDAMYWYRQDPGQGLRLIYYSQIVNDFQKGDIAEGYSVSREKKESFPLTVTSAQKNPTAFYLCASSIGTATGPQHFGDGTRLSIL.

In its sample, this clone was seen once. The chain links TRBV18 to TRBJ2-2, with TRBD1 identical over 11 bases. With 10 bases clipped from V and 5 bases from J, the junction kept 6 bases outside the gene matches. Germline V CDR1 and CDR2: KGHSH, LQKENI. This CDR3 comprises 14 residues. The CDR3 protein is CAMTGQGATGELFF. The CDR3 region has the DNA TGTGCCATGACCGGACAGGGGGCGACCGGGGAGCTGTTTTTT.